Presented here are 31 T cell receptor beta chains from one specimen sequenced in a study of post-analysis software for immune sequencing data (dated by TCRdb to 2015 to 2017). The paper's findings and limits, for the study overall: Significantly higher frequencies in patients than in controls were found for roughly 5 TRBV segments, including TRBV5-6, TRBV5-1 and TRBV20-1.

Their antigen targets remain unknown. The receptor library was made with PCR. The instrument was an Illumina HiSeq 2500. To reduce PCR and sequencing biases, unique molecular identifiers were incorporated into the TCR beta cDNA libraries. Using fastp at Q25 and MiXCR, TCRdb reprocessed the public reads and kept productive beta chains. Records with the same CDR3 protein are collapsed into one entry carrying the most frequent genes and DNA. This sample comprises approximately 690,000 distinct CDR3 sequences, approximately 60% of them detected only once. Together, the top ten hold about 11% of the sample. The sample comprised blood. These TCRs come from a girl aged 2-10 years with multiple sclerosis.

This chain links TRBV10-3 with TRBJ2-5; TRBD2 matches 9 bases. The CDR3 has 15 amino acids. Per germline, CDR1 ENHRY and CDR2 SYGVKD. After removal of 11 bases from V and 1 base from J, the junction contained 11 bases not matched to a gene. In nucleotides, the CDR3 is TGTGCCTCACAAGGGCAAGCGGGGGGCCAAGAGACCCAGTACTTC. It encodes CASQGQAGGQETQYF.

This clonotype was picked up a small number of times. The junction departs from the called germline gene at one end, perhaps through a read error. The chain combines TRBV10-3 with TRBJ2-1; 13 bases map to TRBD2. The germline V gene has CDR1 ENHRY and CDR2 SYGVKD. CDR3 length: 14 amino acids. The CDR3 spells CATLPTSGGNEQFF. The DNA for the CDR3 is TGTGCCACGCTCCCGACTAGCGGGGGGAATGAGCAGTTTTTC.

In this sample, this clonotype turned up a few times. The junction and the germline gene differ at one end; a read error may be behind it. The J gene is TRBJ2-7, the V gene TRBV4-1; weak D call: TRBD2 (7 bases). The DNA end is a closer match to TRBJ2-5, so the J assignment may be wrong. The germline CDR1 and CDR2 sequences are MGHRA and YSYEKL. This CDR3 comprises 14 residues. CDR3 in amino acids: CTSSQGGGAKTQYF. CDR3 sequence (DNA): TGCACCAGCAGCCAAGGTGGGGGGGCAAAGACCCAGTACTTC.

V gene TRBV3-1 combines with J gene TRBJ2-1; tentative D call: TRBD2 (5 bases). V shed 3 bases and J shed 0 bases, with 12 bases lying between them. The CDR3 sequence is 16 residues long. The germline gives CDR1 LGHDT, CDR2 YNNKEL (reference sequence). For the CDR3, the DNA is TGTGCCAGCAGCCAGAACCGGGGTCTCTCCTACAATGAGCAGTTCTTC. Amino acid sequence: CASSQNRGLSYNEQFF.

The CDR3 coding sequence is TGCGCCAGCAGTGAGTCGAGGGGGGTTGAGCAGTACTTC. It codes for CASSESRGVEQYF. The V and J genes are TRBV10-2 and TRBJ2-5; D assignment may be TRBD1 or TRBD2 (6 bases each). Looked up from germline, CDR1 is WSHSY and CDR2 is SAAADI. V shed 0 bases and J shed 11 bases, with 13 bases lying between them. The CDR3 is 13 residues long.

The chain recombines TRBV5-6 with TRBJ2-5; no clear D. This CDR3 region has 15 residues. With 2 bases removed from V and 5 bases from J, the gap between germline ends came to 16 bases. From germline, CDR1 is SGHDT and CDR2 YYEEEE. This chain's CDR3 is CASSFGRMSEETQYF. The CDR3 region has the DNA TGTGCCAGCAGCTTTGGAAGAATGAGTGAGGAGACCCAGTACTTC. Based on the CDR3 plus reference TRBV5-6 and TRBJ2-5, the full variable domain is DAGVTQSPTHLIKTRGQQVTLRCSPKSGHDTVSWYQQALGQGPQFIFQYYEEEERQRGNFPDRFSGHQFPNYSSELNVNALLLGDSALYLCASSFGRMSEETQYFGPGTRLLVL.

This clonotype has just a few counts. The CDR3 reads CSADSGGQDTQYF. CDR3 nucleotide sequence: TGCAGTGCTGATTCCGGGGGCCAAGATACGCAGTATTTT. The chain joins TRBV20-1 to TRBJ2-3; possibly TRBD1 or TRBD2 for D (6 bases each). Trimming stripped 5 bases from V and 5 bases from J, with 14 bases between. The V gene's germline CDR1 is DFQATT and CDR2 SNEGSKA (reference sequence). The CDR3 is made up of 13 amino acids.

This sequence joins TRBV28 and TRBJ2-3; D is perhaps TRBD1 or TRBD2 (7 bases each). CDR3 size: 16 residues. Trimming pared 2 bases from V and 4 bases from J, leaving 16 bases between. Germline loops: CDR1 MDHEN, CDR2 SYDVKM. The CDR3 region is CASSLPGGGSADTQYF. Written as DNA, the CDR3 is TGTGCCAGCAGTTTACCAGGGGGGGGATCCGCAGATACGCAGTATTTT. Full variable domain (missing parts from reference TRBV28 and TRBJ2-3): DVKVTQSSRYLVKRTGEKVFLECVQDMDHENMFWYRQDPGLGLRLIYFSYDVKMKEKGDIPEGYSVSREKKERFSLILESASTNQTSMYLCASSLPGGGSADTQYFGPGTRLTVL.

V usage is TRBV2 and J usage is TRBJ1-5, with a tentative D call TRBD1 (6 bases). Between the trimmed V and J ends, which lost 3 bases and 0 bases, there was a span of 9 bases. CDR1 is SNHLY, CDR2 FYNNEI, per germline. The CDR3 runs 15 residues. DNA of the CDR3: TGTGCCAGCAGTGATAGGACAGCTAGCAATCAGCCCCAGCATTTT. This encodes CASSDRTASNQPQHF. The complete variable domain, with remaining parts taken from reference TRBV2 and TRBJ1-5, reads EPEVTQTPSHQVTQMGQEVILRCVPISNHLYFYWYRQILGQKVEFLVSFYNNEISEKSEIFDDQFSVERPDGSNFTLKIRSTKLEDSAMYFCASSDRTASNQPQHFGDGTRLSIL.

The chain uses TRBV7-8 and TRBJ2-1, with D hard to call. Trimming pared 4 bases from V and 8 bases from J, leaving 15 bases between. The length of the CDR3 is 14 residues. Germline V gives CDR1 SGHVS, CDR2 FQNEAQ. As DNA, the CDR3 is TGTGCCAGCAGCTCAACTGCCATCCCCGATGAGCAGTTCTTC. It codes for CASSSTAIPDEQFF.

The chain employs TRBV29-1 and TRBJ2-7; D gene unclear. This CDR3 is 13 amino acids long. Trimming shortened V by 4 bases and J by 5 bases, and 15 bases separated the two germline ends. Germline CDR1 SQVTM, CDR2 ANQGSEA. The CDR3 nucleotides are TGCAGCGTTGTGAACATGGGGAAGAACGAGCAGTACTTC. Protein product: CSVVNMGKNEQYF.

This clonotype was seen more than once but under ten times. V usage is TRBV7-9 and J usage is TRBJ2-1; 9 bases fit TRBD2. Germline-derived CDR1 and CDR2 are SEHNR and FQNEAQ (reference sequence). The trim removed 5 bases at V and 2 bases at J, leaving 4 bases unmatched. This CDR3 contains 15 residues. This chain's CDR3 is CASSPVAGAYNEQFF. The CDR3 DNA is TGTGCCAGCAGCCCAGTAGCGGGAGCCTACAATGAGCAGTTCTTC.

V and J are TRBV6-6 and TRBJ2-7, with 15 bases lining up with TRBD2. This CDR3 is built from 17 residues. Germline V gene data show CDR1 as MNHNY and CDR2 as SVGAGI (reference sequence). The V gene end was trimmed by 4 bases and the J gene end by 0 bases; junction bases not matched to a gene: 4. CDR3 loop: CASSSGTSGGTSYEQYF. DNA for the CDR3: TGTGCCAGCAGTTCCGGGACTAGCGGGGGGACCTCCTACGAGCAGTACTTC.

This clonotype has a handful of counts. This chain joins TRBV5-1 and TRBJ2-5; TRBD1 matches 8 bases. Per the germline V gene, CDR1 is SGHRS and CDR2 is YFSETQ. The junction had 3 bases not matched to a gene; V was cut back by 1 base and J by 1 base. The CDR3 has 15 amino acids. CDR3 nucleotides: TGCGCCAGCAGCTTGACAGGGGGTCCCCAAGAGACCCAGTACTTC. Translating gives CASSLTGGPQETQYF.

This clonotype was observed a handful of times. The chain has TRBV5-5 and TRBJ2-1, with 9 bases identical to TRBD2. V gave up 4 bases and J gave up 4 bases; unmatched junction bases: 9. The CDR3 is 16 residues long. Germline CDR1 and CDR2: SGHKS and YYEKEE (reference sequence). The CDR3 nucleotides are TGTGCCAGCAGCGTGGACGCGGGAGGGTCTTACAATGAGCAGTTCTTC. The encoded protein is CASSVDAGGSYNEQFF.

This clonotype appeared many times. V gene TRBV27 combines with J gene TRBJ2-1; D gene uncertain. CDR3 length: 12 amino acids. V was pared by 0 bases and J by 7 bases, with 4 bases between. Germline CDR1 and CDR2: MNHEY and SMNVEV (reference sequence). Here the CDR3 reads CASSLSKNEQFF. The CDR3 DNA sequence: TGTGCCAGCAGTTTATCGAAAAATGAGCAGTTCTTC.

This clonotype was seen only once. V and J are TRBV12-3 or TRBV12-4 and TRBJ2-5; 7 bases map to TRBD1. The V and J ends lost 6 bases and 5 bases, in that order; junction bases with no gene match: 9. This CDR3 is built from 14 residues. In DNA form, the CDR3 reads TGTGCCAGCAGCCCAGGACAGGCACGGGAGACCCAGTACTTC. It codes for CASSPGQARETQYF.

This clonotype was detected a few times. The chain carries TRBV4-1 and TRBJ2-3; TRBD2 matches 7 bases. CDR1 is MGHRA, CDR2 YSYEKL, per germline. The CDR3 totals 21 residues. V dropped 0 bases and J dropped 0; count of bases not matched to a gene: 18. The CDR3 region is CASSQDHQGLAEFTSTDTQYF. CDR3 nucleotide sequence: TGCGCCAGCAGCCAAGATCACCAAGGGCTAGCGGAATTCACTAGCACAGATACGCAGTATTTT.

The rearrangement links TRBV30 to TRBJ1-1; D is unresolved. Germline-derived CDR1 and CDR2 are GTSNPN and SVGIG (reference sequence). Trimming removed 1 base at V and 7 bases at J, with 10 bases between. The CDR3 is made up of 12 amino acids. CDR3 protein: CAWSGPRSEAFF. DNA for the CDR3: TGTGCCTGGAGTGGCCCGCGAAGTGAAGCTTTCTTT. The variable domain in full, completed from reference TRBV30 and TRBJ1-1, reads SQTIHQWPATLVQPVGSPLSLECTVEGTSNPNLYWYRQAAGRGLQLLFYSVGIGQISSEVPQNLSASRPQDRQFILSSKKLLLSDSGFYLCAWSGPRSEAFFGQGTRLTVV.

This sequence joins TRBV10-3 and TRBJ2-7; TRBD2 matches at 13 bases. The CDR3 sequence is 16 residues long. J was trimmed by 0 bases and V by 11 bases; bases with no gene match: 10. Per the germline V gene, CDR1 is ENHRY and CDR2 is SYGVKD. The CDR3 protein is CALAGLAGLSSYEQYF. In nucleotides, the CDR3 is TGTGCCTTAGCGGGACTAGCGGGGCTTAGCTCCTACGAGCAGTACTTC.

This chain connects TRBV5-1 to TRBJ2-3; 7 positions match TRBD1. In germline, CDR1 is SGHRS, CDR2 YFSETQ. J lost 2 bases, V lost 3 bases, and 3 bases had no gene match. This CDR3 is built from 14 residues. CDR3: CASSSTGNTDTQYF. The CDR3 bases are TGCGCCAGCAGCTCGACAGGGAACACAGATACGCAGTATTTT. Combining the CDR3 with reference TRBV5-1 and TRBJ2-3 gives the whole variable domain KAGVTQTPRYLIKTRGQQVTLSCSPISGHRSVSWYQQTPGQGLQFLFEYFSETQRNKGNFPGRFSGRQFSNSRSEMNVSTLELGDSALYLCASSSTGNTDTQYFGPGTRLTVL.

The chain recombines TRBV5-1 with TRBJ2-1; D is undetermined. Germline-derived CDR1 and CDR2 are SGHRS and YFSETQ. Trimming left V 5 bases short and J 0 bases short, with 12 bases between. This CDR3 contains 15 residues. CDR3 DNA: TGCGCCAGCAGGTCGAGATCTAACTCCTACAATGAGCAGTTCTTC. Translation: CASRSRSNSYNEQFF.

As for this clonotype: A junction boundary mismatches the germline segment, possibly from a read error. This chain uses TRBV7-2 with TRBJ1-1; 7 bases are shared with TRBD1. Germline V gene lookup returns CDR1 SGHTA and CDR2 FQGNSA. CDR3 length: 15 residues. The CDR3 here is CASSSVQGTNTEAFF. CDR3 nucleotide sequence: TGTGCCAGCAGCTCCGTACAGGGGACCAACACCGAAGCTTTCTTT.

The V and J genes are TRBV12-3 or TRBV12-4 and TRBJ1-2, with unresolved D. The CDR3 is 10 residues long. The V and J ends lost 6 bases and 6 bases respectively, with 5 bases between them. Here the CDR3 DNA reads TGTGCCAGCAGCGGAAATGGCTACACCTTC. Its protein product is CASSGNGYTF.

This chain uses TRBV5-1 with TRBJ1-2; D uncertain. Trimming cost V 4 bases and J 5 bases, with 12 bases left between them. CDR1 is SGHRS and CDR2 is YFSETQ in the germline V gene. The CDR3 spans 13 residues. CDR3 sequence: CASSHGRAYGYTF. The CDR3 DNA reads as TGCGCCAGCAGCCACGGCCGGGCTTATGGCTACACCTTC.

This clonotype was seen at least ten times. This chain links TRBV3-1 with TRBJ2-7; D is unresolved. The ends were cut back, 1 base at V and 1 base at J, with 2 bases in the middle. The CDR3 covers 12 residues. The V gene's germline CDR1 is LGHDT and CDR2 YNNKEL (reference sequence). The CDR3 is CASSQGSYEQYF. DNA of the CDR3: TGTGCCAGCAGCCAAGGGTCCTACGAGCAGTACTTC.

The rearrangement joins TRBV20-1 to TRBJ1-2; 8 bases agree with TRBD1. Germline trimming cut 1 base from V and 4 bases from J; bases unmatched to any gene: 8. Germline-derived CDR1 and CDR2 are DFQATT and SNEGSKA (reference sequence). This CDR3 has 15 amino acids. This CDR3 is CSARGGQVFTYGYTF. DNA of the CDR3: TGCAGTGCTAGAGGGGGACAGGTTTTTACCTATGGCTACACCTTC.

This clonotype was counted only a few times. The V and J genes are TRBV11-1 and TRBJ2-1; no definite D call. The CDR3 is made up of 16 amino acids. Germline assignment: CDR1 SGHAT and CDR2 FQDESV (reference sequence). The V end was cut by 3 bases, the J end by 5 bases, with 17 bases between. CDR3 sequence: CASSFGSDVMNNEQFF. DNA of the CDR3: TGTGCCAGCAGCTTTGGGTCAGATGTGATGAACAATGAGCAGTTCTTC.

This clonotype was detected only once. The rearrangement uses TRBV11-2 and TRBJ2-1, with D perhaps TRBD1 (5 bases). Trimming pared 1 base from V and 8 bases from J, leaving 18 bases between. The CDR3 runs 16 residues. The germline CDR1 and CDR2 sequences are SGHAT and FQNNGV. The CDR3 sequence is CASSLAGRLRGDEQFF. CDR3 bases: TGTGCCAGCAGCTTAGCCGGACGGCTAAGGGGCGATGAGCAGTTCTTC. Together with reference TRBV11-2 and TRBJ2-1, the CDR3 gives the full variable domain: EAGVAQSPRYKIIEKRQSVAFWCNPISGHATLYWYQQILGQGPKLLIQFQNNGVVDDSQLPKDRFSAERLKGVDSTLKIQPAKLEDSAVYLCASSLAGRLRGDEQFFGPGTRLTVL.

The V gene is TRBV29-1, the J gene TRBJ2-3; D may match TRBD1 or TRBD2 (5 bases each). Trimming took off 7 bases at V and 5 bases at J, with 10 bases between the two ends. Germline lookup yields CDR1 SQVTM and CDR2 ANQGSEA. The CDR3 contains 11 residues. In DNA form, the CDR3 reads TGCAGCGCTGGGGGTGAAGATACGCAGTATTTT. As protein: CSAGGEDTQYF.

The chain recombines TRBV11-2 with TRBJ2-7, with D maybe TRBD1 (6 bases). The tail of the sequence fits TRBJ2-5 better, so the J call may be wrong. Germline values: CDR1 SGHAT, CDR2 FQNNGV. The CDR3 sequence is 16 residues long. The CDR3 reads CASSSRDTYYSLTQYF. The CDR3 DNA reads TGTGCCAGCAGCTCCCGGGACACCTACTATTCACTGACCCAGTACTTC.